These 3 T cell receptor beta chains were all obtained from the same sample, sequenced in a study of neurological immune-mediated disorders. TCRdb called the 5' RACE reads again in MiXCR, with one record for every CDR3 protein. Of some 87,000 distinct CDR3 sequences listed, under 15% are singletons. Stated time point: longitudinal time-point 2. Sequencing was carried out using PBMCs. Receptors were obtained from a female donor with HTLV-1-associated myelopathy (HAM/TSP).

This clonotype has at least ten counts. This chain connects TRBV12-5 to TRBJ2-7; D is ambiguous. Per germline, CDR1 LGHNT and CDR2 FRNRAP. Trimming shortened V by 1 base and J by 1 base, and 2 bases separated the two germline ends. The CDR3 runs to 12 residues. The CDR3 region is CASGLGSYEQYF. The CDR3 coding sequence is TGTGCTAGTGGTTTGGGATCCTACGAGCAGTACTTC.

Comments on this clonotype: The junction shows a germline mismatch at one end, possibly a read error. The chain uses TRBV7-3 and TRBJ2-1; 8 bases are shared with TRBD2. This CDR3 is built from 15 residues. Looked up from germline, CDR1 is SGHTA and CDR2 is FQGTGA. The CDR3 DNA reads as TGTTCCAGCAGCTTAACGTTAGCGGGGTACAATGAGCAGTTCTTC. Its protein is CSSSLTLAGYNEQFF.

CDR3 loop: CASSSGTEYYEQYF. The CDR3 DNA sequence: TGTGCCAGCAGTTCGGGGACAGAGTACTACGAGCAGTACTTC. V is TRBV6-1 and J is TRBJ2-7, with TRBD1 identical over 7 bases. The CDR3 runs to 14 residues. Unmatched junction bases numbered 7, after V lost 5 bases and J lost 3 bases. Germline V CDR1 and CDR2: MNHNS, SASEGT.